Below are 14 T cell receptor beta chains sequenced from a single sample in a study of blood T cell repertoires in COVID-19 (TCRdb year 2020). The library was made by the immunoSEQ multiplex PCR assay. In TCRdb, the immuneACCESS table is reduced to in-frame sequences with V and J assigned. These tables do not hold every clone; where another copy was compared, an unresolved V gene accounts for under half, and the others remain unexplained. Across this sample there are 150,000 or so clones, with 85% to 95% seen only once. About 5% of the sample comes from the top ten. Source material: peripheral blood. These TCRs come from a woman between 45 and 60 years old with acute or convalescent COVID-19.

This chain connects TRBV10-3 to TRBJ1-6; TRBD1 aligns across 10 bases. The CDR3 is 15 amino acids. Germline V gene data show CDR1 as ENHRY and CDR2 as SYGVKD. V trimming: 0 bases; J trimming: 10 bases; junction bases outside the gene matches: 3. Here the CDR3 reads CAISESTGGRSPLHF. The CDR3 bases are TGTGCCATCAGTGAGTCGACAGGGGGCCGCTCACCCCTCCACTTT.

In this sample, this clone turned up a few times. V is TRBV19 and J is TRBJ1-1, with 8 bases fitting TRBD1. The trim removed 0 bases at V and 4 bases at J, leaving 10 bases unmatched. Germline values: CDR1 LNHDA, CDR2 SQIVND (reference sequence). The CDR3 covers 17 residues. This CDR3 is CASSIDTRGRVSTEAFF. CDR3 coding DNA: TGTGCCAGTAGTATAGATACCAGGGGGCGCGTTAGCACTGAAGCTTTCTTT.

In its sample, this clone was seen once. V gene TRBV6-6 combines with J gene TRBJ1-2, with 8 bases that match TRBD1. After removal of 4 bases from V and 4 bases from J, the junction contained 11 bases not matched to a gene. Germline V gene data show CDR1 as MNHNY and CDR2 as SVGAGI (reference sequence). This CDR3 comprises 16 residues. CDR3 region: CASSFGTGTVGYGYTF. The CDR3, as DNA: TGTGCCAGCAGTTTCGGGACAGGCACTGTGGGCTATGGCTACACCTTC.

J is TRBJ1-1 and V is TRBV3-1 (or the pseudogene TRBV3-2), with D perhaps matching TRBD1 (5 bases). V lost 1 base and J 0 bases, leaving 15 bases between the germline ends. The CDR3 spans 17 residues. CDR1 LGHDT and CDR2 YNNKEL come from the germline V gene (reference sequence). This chain's CDR3 is CASSQGGGLMVNTEAFF. CDR3 nucleotides: TGTGCCAGCAGCCAAGGGGGGGGTTTAATGGTGAACACTGAAGCTTTCTTT.

This chain uses TRBV5-1 with TRBJ2-4, with D unresolved. This CDR3 region has 15 residues. V was shortened by 2 bases and J by 1 base, with 10 bases between the two germline ends. Germline lookup yields CDR1 SGHRS and CDR2 YFSETQ. The CDR3: CASSLEFAAKNIQYF. The CDR3 DNA reads as TGCGCCAGCAGCTTAGAGTTTGCGGCCAAAAACATTCAGTACTTC.

The V gene is TRBV9, the J gene TRBJ1-5; D possibly corresponds to TRBD1 (5 bases). Germline CDR1 and CDR2: SGDLS and YYNGEE. CDR3 length: 15 residues. V was cut by 0 bases and J by 6 bases, with 13 bases left in between. As DNA, the CDR3 is TGTGCCAGCAGCGTAGATGGGGGGTCGGGTCAGCCCCAGCATTTT. It specifies CASSVDGGSGQPQHF. Together with reference TRBV9 and TRBJ1-5, the CDR3 gives the full variable domain: DSGVTQTPKHLITATGQRVTLRCSPRSGDLSVYWYQQSLDQGLQFLIQYYNGEERAKGNILERFSAQQFPDLHSELNLSSLELGDSALYFCASSVDGGSGQPQHFGDGTRLSIL.

The rearrangement links TRBV7-2 to TRBJ2-1, with 14 bases lining up with TRBD2. This CDR3 is built from 16 residues. Unmatched junction bases numbered 6, after V lost 4 bases and J lost 7 bases. Germline V gene data show CDR1 as SGHTA and CDR2 as FQGNSA. The CDR3 region is CASSSLTSGRGNEQFF. The CDR3 region has the DNA TGTGCCAGCAGCTCCCTGACTAGCGGGAGGGGAAATGAGCAGTTCTTC.

The CDR3 sequence is CASSPPGRGKDTQYF. CDR3 DNA sequence: TGTGCCAGCTCACCACCCGGGAGAGGAAAAGATACGCAGTATTTT. V gene TRBV18 combines with J gene TRBJ2-3; D perhaps matches TRBD2 (6 bases). Germline values: CDR1 KGHSH, CDR2 LQKENI. Trimming left V 0 bases short and J 5 bases short, with 12 bases between. The CDR3 runs 15 residues.

This clone was counted only a few times. This CDR3 reads CASSWGQVKGYTF. The CDR3 region has the DNA TGTGCCAGCAGCTGGGGACAGGTCAAAGGCTACACCTTC. The V and J genes are TRBV5-8 and TRBJ1-2; 8 bases fit TRBD1. The germline gives CDR1 SGHTS, CDR2 YDEGEE. This CDR3 spans 13 amino acids. Trimming took 3 bases from V and 8 from J; bases not matched to a gene: 6.

This clone was detected once. This chain connects TRBV28 to TRBJ1-2; TRBD1 matches 8 bases. Germline trimming cut 6 bases from V and 4 bases from J; bases unmatched to any gene: 4. The CDR3 loop spans 13 amino acids. CDR1 is MDHEN and CDR2 is SYDVKM in the germline V gene. The CDR3 DNA reads as TGTGCCAGCAGGGGACAGGAACCCTATGGCTACACCTTC. Translated, it gives CASRGQEPYGYTF.

The genes are TRBV13 and TRBJ2-3, with D possibly being TRBD2 (6 bases). This CDR3 contains 16 residues. Trimming stripped 5 bases from V and 3 bases from J, with 18 bases between. Germline CDR1 is PRHDT and CDR2 is FYEKMQ (reference sequence). CDR3 loop: CASSIFGEEVTDTQYF. Written as DNA, the CDR3 is TGTGCCAGCAGCATTTTTGGGGAGGAGGTGACAGATACGCAGTATTTT. Drawing the rest from reference TRBV13 and TRBJ2-3, the complete variable domain is AAGVIQSPRHLIKEKRETATLKCYPIPRHDTVYWYQQGPGQDPQFLISFYEKMQSDKGSIPDRFSAQQFSDYHSELNMSSLELGDSALYFCASSIFGEEVTDTQYFGPGTRLTVL.

The CDR3 reads CASKIGNEQFF. DNA for the CDR3: TGTGCCAGCAAAATCGGCAATGAGCAGTTCTTC. V is TRBV5-6 and J is TRBJ2-1; D remains unclear. This CDR3 comprises 11 residues. Germline CDR1 SGHDT, CDR2 YYEEEE. V was trimmed by 6 bases and J by 6 bases, leaving 7 bases between them.

The chain couples TRBV30 to TRBJ2-1, with a possible D match to TRBD2 (6 bases). V lost 0 bases, J lost 8 bases, and 20 bases lay in between. CDR3 length: 16 amino acids. The germline gives CDR1 GTSNPN, CDR2 SVGIG (reference sequence). The CDR3 region is CAWSVFSGVGFDEQFF. In DNA, the CDR3 is TGTGCCTGGAGTGTATTTTCGGGAGTAGGTTTTGATGAGCAGTTCTTC.

This clone was detected only once. The chain combines TRBV4-1 with TRBJ1-6; D call uncertain. CDR1 MGHRA and CDR2 YSYEKL come from the germline V gene. The CDR3 contains 16 residues. Between the trimmed V and J ends, which lost 3 bases and 0 bases, there was a span of 9 bases. The CDR3 here is CASSHLIYSYNSPLHF. CDR3 nucleotide sequence: TGCGCCAGCAGCCACCTAATATACTCCTATAATTCACCCCTCCACTTT.